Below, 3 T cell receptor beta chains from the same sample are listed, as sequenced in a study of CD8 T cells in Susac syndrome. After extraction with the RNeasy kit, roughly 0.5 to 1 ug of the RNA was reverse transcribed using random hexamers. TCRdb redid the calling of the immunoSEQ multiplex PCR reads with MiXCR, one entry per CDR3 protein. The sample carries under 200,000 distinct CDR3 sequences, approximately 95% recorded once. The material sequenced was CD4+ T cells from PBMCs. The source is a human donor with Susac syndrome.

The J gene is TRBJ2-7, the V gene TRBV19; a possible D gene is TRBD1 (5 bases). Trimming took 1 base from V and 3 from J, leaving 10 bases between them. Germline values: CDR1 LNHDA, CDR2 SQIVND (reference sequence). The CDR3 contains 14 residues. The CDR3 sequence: CASSIGWQGYEQYF. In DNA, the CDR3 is TGTGCCAGTAGTATAGGATGGCAGGGCTACGAGCAGTACTTC.

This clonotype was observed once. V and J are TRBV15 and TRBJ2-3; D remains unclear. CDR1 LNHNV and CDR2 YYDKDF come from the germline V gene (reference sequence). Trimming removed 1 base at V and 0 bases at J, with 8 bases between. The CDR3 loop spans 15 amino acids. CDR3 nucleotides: TGTGCCACCAGCAGAGGAACACCTAGCACAGATACGCAGTATTTT. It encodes CATSRGTPSTDTQYF.

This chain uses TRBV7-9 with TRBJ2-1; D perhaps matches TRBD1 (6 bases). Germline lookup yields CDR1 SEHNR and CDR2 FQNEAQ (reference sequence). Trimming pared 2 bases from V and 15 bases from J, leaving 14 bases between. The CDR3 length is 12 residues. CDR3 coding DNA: TGTGCCAGCAGCTTATTAGGGGACATCGCGTTCTTC. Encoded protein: CASSLLGDIAFF.